Below are 25 T cell receptor beta chains sequenced from a single sample in a study of cytomegalovirus exposure and HLA in healthy donors. Data came from immunoSEQ multiplex PCR; TCRdb stores just in-frame clones and leaves some out. The sample contains about 360,000 clones, more than 80% of which appear only once. The sequencing sample was made of PBMCs. These TCRs come from a young woman in good health and CMV-seronegative.

The chain joins TRBV6-1 to TRBJ2-7; 13 positions match TRBD2. Germline V gene sequence: CDR1 MNHNS, CDR2 SASEGT. Unmatched junction bases numbered 3, after V lost 6 bases and J lost 1 base. The CDR3 totals 15 residues. CDR3 in DNA: TGTGCCAGCAGACCACTAGCGGGGGGGTCCTACGAGCAGTACTTC. This encodes CASRPLAGGSYEQYF.

The chain couples TRBV5-1 to TRBJ1-1, with 8 nucleotides matching TRBD1. Germline V lookup: CDR1 SGHRS, CDR2 YFSETQ. Trimming took 2 bases from V and 5 from J; bases not matched to a gene: 14. The CDR3 extends over 17 amino acids. The CDR3 reads CASSFNLPGQVKTEAFF. CDR3 coding DNA: TGCGCCAGCAGCTTTAACTTACCGGGACAGGTAAAAACTGAAGCTTTCTTT.

This chain connects TRBV6-5 to TRBJ1-1; 8 positions match TRBD1. V lost 5 bases to trimming and J lost 1 base; unmatched junction nucleotides: 6. The V gene's germline CDR1 is MNHEY and CDR2 SVGAGI. CDR3 size: 15 residues. The CDR3 DNA sequence: TGTGCCAGCAGTGCGGACAGGGCGGCGAACACTGAAGCTTTCTTT. Translated: CASSADRAANTEAFF.

The chain is built from TRBV2 and TRBJ1-2; TRBD1 agrees at 8 bases. The V segment lost 6 bases and the J segment 5 bases; nucleotides outside the gene matches: 14. The CDR3 has 16 residues. The germline V gene has CDR1 SNHLY and CDR2 FYNNEI. The CDR3 protein is CASSPPRQGRLYGYTF. CDR3 coding DNA: TGTGCCAGCAGCCCCCCTCGACAGGGGCGGTTATATGGCTACACCTTC.

The CDR3 bases are TGTGCCACCAGCAGATCTAGCGAAGCCCCAGATACGCAGTATTTT. Translation: CATSRSSEAPDTQYF. The chain couples TRBV15 to TRBJ2-3; tentative D call: TRBD2 (6 bases). The ends were cut back, 2 bases at V and 4 bases at J, with 13 bases in the middle. Germline CDR1 reads LNHNV; CDR2 reads YYDKDF (reference sequence). The CDR3 consists of 15 residues.

The rearrangement links TRBV6-7 to TRBJ2-3; the match to TRBD2 covers 14 bases. TRBV6-7 is treated as an ORF (open reading frame) with a function not yet certain. With V trimmed by 6 bases and J by 2 bases, 16 bases remained unmatched. This CDR3 contains 20 residues. CDR3 nucleotide sequence: TGTGCCAGCAGCCGGACGGGACTAGCGGGGGAAAGATCCACCACAGATACGCAGTATTTT. This sequence encodes CASSRTGLAGERSTTDTQYF.

The gene calls are TRBV15 and TRBJ1-2; no definite D call. Germline lookup yields CDR1 LNHNV and CDR2 YYDKDF (reference sequence). Trimming cost V 0 bases and J 2 bases, with 16 bases left between them. This CDR3 contains 17 residues. The CDR3 spells CATSRDWVGPGNYGYTF. CDR3 DNA: TGTGCCACCAGCAGAGATTGGGTCGGTCCGGGGAACTATGGCTACACCTTC.

The chain employs TRBV5-1 and TRBJ2-7; 11 bases line up with TRBD2. Germline trimming cut 4 bases from V and 0 bases from J; bases unmatched to any gene: 6. Germline V gives CDR1 SGHRS, CDR2 YFSETQ. This CDR3 is 16 amino acids long. CDR3 residues: CASSPDGLAGSYEQYF. As DNA, the CDR3 is TGCGCCAGCAGCCCCGACGGACTAGCGGGCTCCTACGAGCAGTACTTC.

The chain couples TRBV7-3 to TRBJ2-5, with 13 bases identical to TRBD2. This CDR3 is 15 amino acids long. The germline V gene encodes CDR1 SGHTA and CDR2 FQGTGA. V lost 6 bases and J lost 5; bases outside the gene matches: 6. For the CDR3, the DNA is TGTGCCAGCAGTCGGACTAGCGGGAGTTCGGAGACCCAGTACTTC. It encodes CASSRTSGSSETQYF.

The rearrangement uses TRBV19 and TRBJ1-6; TRBD1 matches at 8 bases. The CDR3 has 15 residues. V lost 1 base, J lost 7 bases, and 3 bases stayed unmatched. Germline V gene lookup returns CDR1 LNHDA and CDR2 SQIVND (reference sequence). This CDR3 reads CASSIAPGGNSPLHF. The CDR3 DNA sequence: TGTGCCAGTAGTATAGCCCCAGGGGGCAATTCACCCCTCCACTTT. Full variable domain (rest looked up from reference TRBV19 and TRBJ1-6): DGGITQSPKYLFRKEGQNVTLSCEQNLNHDAMYWYRQDPGQGLRLIYYSQIVNDFQKGDIAEGYSVSREKKESFPLTVTSAQKNPTAFYLCASSIAPGGNSPLHFGNGTRLTVT.

V usage is TRBV4-1 and J usage is TRBJ2-7; weak D call: TRBD2 (6 bases). Trimming took 0 bases from V and 1 from J, leaving 16 bases between them. The length of the CDR3 is 17 residues. Germline CDR1 is MGHRA and CDR2 is YSYEKL. For the CDR3, the DNA is TGCGCCAGCAGCCAAGAACAGGACGGGGGAGCTTCCTACGAGCAGTACTTC. Protein product: CASSQEQDGGASYEQYF.

V usage is TRBV27 and J usage is TRBJ2-7; TRBD1 might be the D (5 bases). The CDR3 is 13 residues long. V shed 6 bases and J shed 3 bases, with 12 bases lying between them. Germline loops: CDR1 MNHEY, CDR2 SMNVEV (reference sequence). CDR3 coding DNA: TGTGCCAGCAGATACAGGACGAACTACGAGCAGTACTTC. Its translation: CASRYRTNYEQYF.

In its sample, this clone was seen once. The rearrangement links TRBV2 to TRBJ1-4; a weak D match, TRBD1 (6 bases). In germline, CDR1 is SNHLY, CDR2 FYNNEI. The CDR3 totals 15 residues. V was shortened by 0 bases and J by 4 bases, with 9 bases between the two germline ends. The CDR3 loop is CASSEAGRGNEKLFF. The CDR3 DNA reads as TGTGCCAGCAGTGAAGCGGGCAGGGGTAATGAAAAACTGTTTTTT. Filled out from reference TRBV2 and TRBJ1-4, the complete variable domain reads EPEVTQTPSHQVTQMGQEVILRCVPISNHLYFYWYRQILGQKVEFLVSFYNNEISEKSEIFDDQFSVERPDGSNFTLKIRSTKLEDSAMYFCASSEAGRGNEKLFFGSGTQLSVL.

V gene TRBV27 combines with J gene TRBJ2-5; weak D call: TRBD2 (6 bases). Germline-derived CDR1 and CDR2 are MNHEY and SMNVEV (reference sequence). The CDR3 is made up of 15 amino acids. The V gene lost 5 bases and the J gene lost 2 bases, with 15 bases spanning the gap. The CDR3 DNA is TGTGCCAGCAGTGGGGGGATGGTGGGACAAGAGACCCAGTACTTC. Its protein product is CASSGGMVGQETQYF.

The gene calls are TRBV28 and TRBJ1-2, with D unresolved. The CDR3 contains 13 residues. Germline assignment: CDR1 MDHEN and CDR2 SYDVKM. V was shortened by 3 bases and J by 4 bases, with 9 bases between the two germline ends. The CDR3 is CASSFERFYGYTF. For the CDR3, the DNA is TGTGCCAGCAGTTTCGAACGGTTCTATGGCTACACCTTC.

This sequence joins TRBV27 and TRBJ1-1, with no clear D. Germline CDR1 reads MNHEY; CDR2 reads SMNVEV (reference sequence). This CDR3 is built from 16 residues. Deletions cut 3 bases from V and 4 bases from J, with 18 bases between. CDR3 region: CASSLAAPGEGTEAFF. In DNA, the CDR3 is TGTGCCAGCAGTTTGGCGGCCCCCGGTGAGGGCACTGAAGCTTTCTTT.

The chain recombines TRBV7-3 with TRBJ2-1; the D gene is possibly TRBD2 (6 bases). The CDR3 consists of 15 residues. The V gene lost 2 bases and the J gene lost 4 bases, with 12 bases spanning the gap. The germline CDR1 and CDR2 sequences are SGHTA and FQGTGA. Written as DNA, the CDR3 is TGTGCCAGCAGCTTAGACGGCGGGGAGTACAATGAGCAGTTCTTC. Protein: CASSLDGGEYNEQFF.

The rearrangement joins TRBV6-1 to TRBJ2-2; 15 bases fit TRBD2. The length of the CDR3 is 16 residues. The germline V gene has CDR1 MNHNS and CDR2 SASEGT. The V gene end was trimmed by 4 bases and the J gene end by 4 bases; junction bases not matched to a gene: 1. As DNA, the CDR3 is TGTGCCAGCAGTGGGACTAGCGGGAGGGGCACCGGGGAGCTGTTTTTT. Translating it yields CASSGTSGRGTGELFF.

The chain links TRBV27 to TRBJ2-7; D remains unclear. The CDR3 has 16 amino acids. Trimming left V 4 bases short and J 0 bases short, with 16 bases between. Germline V gene data show CDR1 as MNHEY and CDR2 as SMNVEV (reference sequence). CDR3 in DNA: TGTGCCAGCAGTTCCCGTGGCGGTGTACTCTCCTACGAGCAGTACTTC. Protein: CASSSRGGVLSYEQYF.

The chain has TRBV25-1 and TRBJ1-4; D might be TRBD1 (6 bases). Germline CDR1 and CDR2: MGHDK and SYGVNS. There are 15 residues in the CDR3. With 6 bases removed from V and 3 bases from J, the gap between germline ends came to 14 bases. CDR3 in amino acids: CASSPAGAANEKLFF. CDR3 nucleotide sequence: TGTGCCAGCAGCCCCGCAGGGGCGGCTAATGAAAAACTGTTTTTT.

The chain has TRBV29-1 and TRBJ2-2, with a possible D match to TRBD1 (6 bases). This CDR3 spans 15 amino acids. Per germline, CDR1 SQVTM and CDR2 ANQGSEA. V was clipped by 6 bases and J by 1 base, with 15 bases between them. The chain's CDR3 is CSVHSGQMNTGELFF. The CDR3 DNA is TGCAGCGTACATAGTGGACAGATGAACACCGGGGAGCTGTTTTTT.

The chain recombines TRBV7-2 with TRBJ2-2; 9 bases align to TRBD1. V lost 4 bases and J lost 5; bases outside the gene matches: 11. The CDR3 covers 17 residues. Germline CDR1 and CDR2: SGHTA and FQGNSA. CDR3 loop: CASSWLGQGRGTGELFF. The CDR3 DNA sequence: TGTGCCAGCAGCTGGCTCGGACAGGGGAGAGGGACCGGGGAGCTGTTTTTT.

This clone came up a few times. The V and J genes are TRBV11-2 and TRBJ1-6, with D perhaps TRBD1 (6 bases). Germline assignment: CDR1 SGHAT and CDR2 FQNNGV. V was shortened by 3 bases and J by 8 bases, with 11 bases between the two germline ends. This CDR3 contains 14 residues. CDR3 amino acids: CASSLWGRDSPLHF. The CDR3 DNA follows: TGTGCCAGCAGCTTGTGGGGGCGGGATTCACCCCTCCACTTT.

The chain recombines TRBV11-3 with TRBJ2-5; D is perhaps TRBD2 (6 bases). The V gene lost 4 bases and the J gene lost 4 bases, with 10 bases spanning the gap. The CDR3 extends over 13 amino acids. Germline loops: CDR1 SGHNT, CDR2 YENEEA. CDR3 coding DNA: TGTGCCAGCAGCTCCCGACTAGGAGAGACCCAGTACTTC. This translates into CASSSRLGETQYF.

As concerns this clone: This specimen includes other DNA sequences encoding the same CDR3. The J gene is TRBJ2-7, the V gene TRBV28; a weak D match, TRBD2 (6 bases). Trimming pared 5 bases from V and 0 bases from J, leaving 14 bases between. CDR1 is MDHEN, CDR2 SYDVKM, per germline. CDR3 length: 15 residues. The DNA for the CDR3 is TGTGCCAGCAGTCCCCCGGGACTCTCCTCCTACGAGCAGTACTTC. Residues: CASSPPGLSSYEQYF.